This T cell receptor beta chain was documented in a study of beta chain features in type 1 diabetes. Findings and limits, study-wide: TCRB CDR3 length was moderately but significantly reduced in all four CD4+ subsets of Type 1 diabetes patients.

Of note for this clone: What it binds is not known.

The isolated RNA, all of it, was reverse transcribed, so expressed TCRB transcripts were what got sequenced. Only in-frame clones appear in the TCRdb table, and some are missing; sequencing was by immunoSEQ multiplex PCR. This sample carries some 700,000 clones, 13% of them seen once, and the ten largest clones take about 0.02%. The TCR was taken from a young man with type 1 diabetes. The sample consisted of naive CD4+ T cells from blood.

DNA of the CDR3: TGCGCCAGCAGCCAATCCGGACTGTACGGCTCAGTAATAACCTACGAGCAGTACTTC. Protein: CASSQSGLYGSVITYEQYF. The chain links TRBV4-1 to TRBJ2-7; tentatively, D is TRBD2 (5 bases). Germline CDR1 is MGHRA and CDR2 is YSYEKL. The CDR3 has 19 residues. Trimming stripped 2 bases from V and 2 bases from J, with 25 bases between.